This note documents a single T cell receptor (beta chain) sequence. This sample is part of a study of control samples from healthy donors and cancer patients. TCRdb keeps only in-frame clones here, not all; method: immunoSEQ multiplex PCR. The table lists tens of thousands of clones, 92% of them singletons. With 4 bases clipped from V and 4 bases from J, the junction kept 4 bases outside the gene matches. The CDR3 length is 14 residues. Germline loops: CDR1 SGHTS, CDR2 YDEGEE. The receptor was isolated from a man aged 35-49 years with colorectal cancer. Material for sequencing was PBMCs. The rearrangement joins TRBV5-8 to TRBJ1-3; 8 positions match TRBD1. The CDR3 DNA reads TGTGCCAGCAGCCGGGGACAGGTGGGAAACACCATATATTTT. Protein: CASSRGQVGNTIYF.